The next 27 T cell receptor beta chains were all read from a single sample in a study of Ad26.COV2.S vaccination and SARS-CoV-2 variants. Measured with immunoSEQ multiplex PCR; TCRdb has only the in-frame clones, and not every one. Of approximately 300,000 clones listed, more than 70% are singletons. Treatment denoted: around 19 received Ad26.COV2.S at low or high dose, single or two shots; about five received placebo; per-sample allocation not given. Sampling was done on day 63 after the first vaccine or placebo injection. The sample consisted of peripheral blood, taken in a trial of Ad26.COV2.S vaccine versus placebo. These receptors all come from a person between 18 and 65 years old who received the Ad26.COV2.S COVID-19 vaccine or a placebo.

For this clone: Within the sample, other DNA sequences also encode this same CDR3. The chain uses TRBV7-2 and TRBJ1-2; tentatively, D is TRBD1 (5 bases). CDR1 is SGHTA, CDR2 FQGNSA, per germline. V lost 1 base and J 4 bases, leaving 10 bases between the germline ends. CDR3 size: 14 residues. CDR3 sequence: CASSLDGGGYGYTF. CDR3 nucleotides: TGTGCCAGCAGCTTAGATGGGGGAGGCTATGGCTACACCTTC. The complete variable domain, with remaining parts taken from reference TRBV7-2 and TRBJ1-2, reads GAGVSQSPSNKVTEKGKDVELRCDPISGHTALYWYRQSLGQGLEFLIYFQGNSAPDKSGLPSDRFSAERTGGSVSTLTIQRTQQEDSAVYLCASSLDGGGYGYTFGSGTRLTVV.

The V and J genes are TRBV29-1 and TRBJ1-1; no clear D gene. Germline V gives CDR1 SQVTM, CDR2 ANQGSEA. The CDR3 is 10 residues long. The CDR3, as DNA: TGCACTGAGGGAGGCACTGAAGCTTTCTTT. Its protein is CTEGGTEAFF.

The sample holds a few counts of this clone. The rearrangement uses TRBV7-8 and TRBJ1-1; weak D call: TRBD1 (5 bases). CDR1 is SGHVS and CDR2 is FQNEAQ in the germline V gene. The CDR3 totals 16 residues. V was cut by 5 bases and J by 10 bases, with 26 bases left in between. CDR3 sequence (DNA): TGTGCCAGCAGCCTAGGAGCGGGACGGCAGGAAATAAGAGCTTTCTTT. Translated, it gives CASSLGAGRQEIRAFF.

Here the CDR3 DNA reads TGTGCCAGCAGTGGCACCCAGGGTTACTATGGCTACACCTTC. Translation: CASSGTQGYYGYTF. The chain employs TRBV2 and TRBJ1-2; D perhaps matches TRBD1 (5 bases). Germline CDR1 and CDR2: SNHLY and FYNNEI. Deletions cut 4 bases from V and 3 bases from J, with 12 bases between. The CDR3 covers 14 residues.

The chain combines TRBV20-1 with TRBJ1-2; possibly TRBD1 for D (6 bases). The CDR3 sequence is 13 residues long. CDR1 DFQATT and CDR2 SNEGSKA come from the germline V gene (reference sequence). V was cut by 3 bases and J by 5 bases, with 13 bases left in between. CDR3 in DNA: TGCAGTGCTAGTAGCCAGGGGAGGTATGGCTACACCTTC. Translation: CSASSQGRYGYTF.

The CDR3 bases are TGTGCCAGCAGCCAAGAGACCCAGTACTTC. Its translation: CASSQETQYF. The chain employs TRBV14 and TRBJ2-5; D not certain. CDR3 length equals 10 residues. The V end was cut by 0 bases, the J end by 7 bases, with 0 bases between. Germline CDR1 and CDR2: SGHDN and FVKESK.

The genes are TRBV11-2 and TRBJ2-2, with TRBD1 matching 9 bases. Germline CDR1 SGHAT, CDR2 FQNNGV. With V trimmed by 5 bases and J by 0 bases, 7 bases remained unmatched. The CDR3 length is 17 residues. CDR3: CASSPRQGGANTGELFF. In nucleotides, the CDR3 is TGTGCCAGCAGCCCAAGACAGGGGGGTGCGAACACCGGGGAGCTGTTTTTT.

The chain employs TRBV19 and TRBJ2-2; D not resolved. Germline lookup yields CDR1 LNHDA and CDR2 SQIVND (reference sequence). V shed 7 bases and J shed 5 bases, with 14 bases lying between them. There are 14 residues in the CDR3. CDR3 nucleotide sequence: TGTGCCAGTATAATCGCTTGGGGTACCGGGGAGCTGTTTTTT. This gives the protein CASIIAWGTGELFF.

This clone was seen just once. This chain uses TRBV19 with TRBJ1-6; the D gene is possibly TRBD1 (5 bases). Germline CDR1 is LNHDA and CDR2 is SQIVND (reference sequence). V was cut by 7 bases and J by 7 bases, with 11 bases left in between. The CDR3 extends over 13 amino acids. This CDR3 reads CASKRGINSPLHF. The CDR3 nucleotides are TGTGCCAGTAAGAGGGGTATCAATTCACCCCTCCACTTT.

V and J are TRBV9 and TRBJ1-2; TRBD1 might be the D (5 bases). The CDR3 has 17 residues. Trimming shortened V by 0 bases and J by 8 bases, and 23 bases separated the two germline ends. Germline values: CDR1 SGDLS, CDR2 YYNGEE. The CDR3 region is CASSVAEDGTVIGGYTF. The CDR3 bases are TGTGCCAGCAGCGTAGCCGAGGACGGGACGGTGATTGGGGGCTACACCTTC.

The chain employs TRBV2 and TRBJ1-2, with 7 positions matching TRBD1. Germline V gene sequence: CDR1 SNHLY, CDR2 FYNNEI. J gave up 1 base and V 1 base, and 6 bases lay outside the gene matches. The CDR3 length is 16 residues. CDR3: CASSEGRGFFNYGYTF. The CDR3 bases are TGTGCCAGCAGTGAAGGCAGGGGGTTTTTTAACTATGGCTACACCTTC.

CDR3 in DNA: TGTGCCAGCAGTCCCCGGACTAGCGGGAGGCCTAGCACAGATACGCAGTATTTT. Its protein product is CASSPRTSGRPSTDTQYF. The chain has TRBV6-6 and TRBJ2-3, with TRBD2 identical over 14 bases. The CDR3 totals 18 residues. CDR1 MNHNY and CDR2 SVGAGI come from the germline V gene (reference sequence). V lost 5 bases, J lost 0 bases, and 7 bases stayed unmatched.

In nucleotides, the CDR3 is TGTGCCAGCAGCCAAGACAGGAACTATGGCTACACCTTC. Translation: CASSQDRNYGYTF. The gene calls are TRBV3-1 (or the pseudogene TRBV3-2) and TRBJ1-2; D is unresolved. The CDR3 loop spans 13 amino acids. V lost 0 bases and J 2 bases, leaving 4 bases between the germline ends. Germline values: CDR1 LGHDT, CDR2 YNNKEL (reference sequence).

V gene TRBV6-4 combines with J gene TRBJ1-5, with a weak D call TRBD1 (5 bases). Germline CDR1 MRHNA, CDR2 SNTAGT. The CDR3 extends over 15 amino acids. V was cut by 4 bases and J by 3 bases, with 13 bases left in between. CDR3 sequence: CASSVESGLNQPQHF. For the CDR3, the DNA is TGTGCCAGCAGTGTAGAATCAGGGCTCAATCAGCCCCAGCATTTT.

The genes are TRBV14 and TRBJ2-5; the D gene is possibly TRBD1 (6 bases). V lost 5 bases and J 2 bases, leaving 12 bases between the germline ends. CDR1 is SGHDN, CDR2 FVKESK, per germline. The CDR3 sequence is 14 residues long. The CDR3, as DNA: TGTGCCAGCAGCGCCTGGACAGTTCAAGAGACCCAGTACTTC. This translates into CASSAWTVQETQYF.

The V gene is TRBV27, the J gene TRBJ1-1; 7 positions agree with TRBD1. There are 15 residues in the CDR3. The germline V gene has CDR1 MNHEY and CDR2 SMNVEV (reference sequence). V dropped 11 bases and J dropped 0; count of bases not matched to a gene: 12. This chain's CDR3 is CAGDSGTFLNTEAFF. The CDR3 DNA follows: TGTGCCGGGGACAGTGGTACCTTTTTGAACACTGAAGCTTTCTTT.

The CDR3 reads CASSIGQGSYGYTF. DNA for the CDR3: TGTGCCAGTAGTATAGGACAGGGGTCCTATGGCTACACCTTC. This rearrangement joins TRBV19 to TRBJ1-2, with 8 nucleotides matching TRBD1. The V gene's germline CDR1 is LNHDA and CDR2 SQIVND (reference sequence). V lost 1 base to trimming and J lost 4 bases; unmatched junction nucleotides: 2. There are 14 residues in the CDR3. The variable domain in full, completed from reference TRBV19 and TRBJ1-2, reads DGGITQSPKYLFRKEGQNVTLSCEQNLNHDAMYWYRQDPGQGLRLIYYSQIVNDFQKGDIAEGYSVSREKKESFPLTVTSAQKNPTAFYLCASSIGQGSYGYTFGSGTRLTVV.

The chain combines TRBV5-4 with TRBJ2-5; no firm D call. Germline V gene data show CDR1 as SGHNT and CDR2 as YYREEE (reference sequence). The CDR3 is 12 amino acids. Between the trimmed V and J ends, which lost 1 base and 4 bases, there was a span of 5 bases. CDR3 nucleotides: TGTGCCAGCAGCTTGTATACAGAGACCCAGTACTTC. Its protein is CASSLYTETQYF.

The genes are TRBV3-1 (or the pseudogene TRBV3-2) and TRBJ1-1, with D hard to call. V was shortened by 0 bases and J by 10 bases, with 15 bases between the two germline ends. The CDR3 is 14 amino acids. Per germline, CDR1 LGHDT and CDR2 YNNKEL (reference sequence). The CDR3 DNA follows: TGTGCCAGCAGCCAAGATCTCGGGATGGAGCGAGCTTTCTTT. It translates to CASSQDLGMERAFF.

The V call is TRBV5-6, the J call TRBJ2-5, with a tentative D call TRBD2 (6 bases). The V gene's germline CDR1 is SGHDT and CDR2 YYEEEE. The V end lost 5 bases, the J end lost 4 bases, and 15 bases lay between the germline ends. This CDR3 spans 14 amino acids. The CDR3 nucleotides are TGTGCCAGCAGTTTAAGACTCGGGGGAGAGACCCAGTACTTC. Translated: CASSLRLGGETQYF.

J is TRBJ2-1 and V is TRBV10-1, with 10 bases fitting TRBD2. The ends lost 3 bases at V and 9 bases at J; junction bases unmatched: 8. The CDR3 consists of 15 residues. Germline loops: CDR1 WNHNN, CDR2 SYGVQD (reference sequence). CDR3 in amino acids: CASSESLAGVGEQFF. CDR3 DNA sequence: TGCGCCAGCAGTGAAAGCCTAGCGGGAGTCGGTGAGCAGTTCTTC.

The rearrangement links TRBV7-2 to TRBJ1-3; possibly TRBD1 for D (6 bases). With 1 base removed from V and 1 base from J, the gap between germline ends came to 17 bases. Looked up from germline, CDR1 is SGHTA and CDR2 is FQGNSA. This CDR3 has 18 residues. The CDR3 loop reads CASSLGVGRGPSGNTIYF. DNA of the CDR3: TGTGCCAGCAGCTTAGGTGTTGGCAGGGGACCATCTGGAAACACCATATATTTT.

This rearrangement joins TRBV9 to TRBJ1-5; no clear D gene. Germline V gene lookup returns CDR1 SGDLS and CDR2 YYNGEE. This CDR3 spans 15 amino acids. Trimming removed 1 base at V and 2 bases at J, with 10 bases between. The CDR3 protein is CASSVSGDGNQPQHF. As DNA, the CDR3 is TGTGCCAGCAGCGTATCCGGGGATGGCAATCAGCCCCAGCATTTT.

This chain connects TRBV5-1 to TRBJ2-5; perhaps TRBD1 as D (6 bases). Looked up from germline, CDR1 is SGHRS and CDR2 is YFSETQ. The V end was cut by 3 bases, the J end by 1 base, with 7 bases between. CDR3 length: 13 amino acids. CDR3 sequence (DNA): TGCGCCAGCAGCTGGGACACCCAAGAGACCCAGTACTTC. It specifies CASSWDTQETQYF. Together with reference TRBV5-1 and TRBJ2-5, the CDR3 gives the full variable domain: KAGVTQTPRYLIKTRGQQVTLSCSPISGHRSVSWYQQTPGQGLQFLFEYFSETQRNKGNFPGRFSGRQFSNSRSEMNVSTLELGDSALYLCASSWDTQETQYFGPGTRLLVL.

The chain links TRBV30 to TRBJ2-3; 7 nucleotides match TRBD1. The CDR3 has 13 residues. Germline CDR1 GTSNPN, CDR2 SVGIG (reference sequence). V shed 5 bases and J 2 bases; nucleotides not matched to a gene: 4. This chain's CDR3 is CAWDRAFTDTQYF. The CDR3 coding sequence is TGTGCCTGGGACAGGGCCTTCACAGATACGCAGTATTTT.

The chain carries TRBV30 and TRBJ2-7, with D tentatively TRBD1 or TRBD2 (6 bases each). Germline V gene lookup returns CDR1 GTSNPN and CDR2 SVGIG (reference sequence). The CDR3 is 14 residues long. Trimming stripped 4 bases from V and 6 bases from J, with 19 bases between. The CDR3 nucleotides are TGTGCCTGGACCCTGAGGGGGGCGAGGGGCGAGCAGTACTTC. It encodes CAWTLRGARGEQYF.

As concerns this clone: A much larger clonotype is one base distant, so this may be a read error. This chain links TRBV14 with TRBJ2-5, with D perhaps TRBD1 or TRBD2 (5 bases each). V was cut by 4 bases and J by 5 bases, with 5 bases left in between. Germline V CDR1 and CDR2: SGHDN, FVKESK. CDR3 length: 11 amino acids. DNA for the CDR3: TGTGCCAGCAGCCGGGGGGAGACCCAGTACTTC. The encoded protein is CASSRGETQYF.